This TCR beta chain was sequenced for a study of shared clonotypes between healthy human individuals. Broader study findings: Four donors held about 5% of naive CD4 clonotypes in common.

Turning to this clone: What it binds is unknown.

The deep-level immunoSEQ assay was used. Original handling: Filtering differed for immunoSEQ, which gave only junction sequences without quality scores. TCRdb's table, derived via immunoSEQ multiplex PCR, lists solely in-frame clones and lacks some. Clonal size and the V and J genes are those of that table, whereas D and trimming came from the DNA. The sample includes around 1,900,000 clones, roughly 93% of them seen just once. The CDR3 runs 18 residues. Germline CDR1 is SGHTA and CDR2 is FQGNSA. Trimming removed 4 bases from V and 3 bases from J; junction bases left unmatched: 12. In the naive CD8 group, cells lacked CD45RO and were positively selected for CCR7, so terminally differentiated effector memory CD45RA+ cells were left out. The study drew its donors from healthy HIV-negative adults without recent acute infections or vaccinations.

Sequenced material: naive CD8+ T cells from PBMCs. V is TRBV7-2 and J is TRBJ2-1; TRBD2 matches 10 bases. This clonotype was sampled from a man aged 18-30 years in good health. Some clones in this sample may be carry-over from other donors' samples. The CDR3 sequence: CASSSQVGLALGYNEQFF. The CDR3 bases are TGTGCCAGCAGCTCACAAGTGGGACTAGCGCTGGGCTACAATGAGCAGTTCTTC.